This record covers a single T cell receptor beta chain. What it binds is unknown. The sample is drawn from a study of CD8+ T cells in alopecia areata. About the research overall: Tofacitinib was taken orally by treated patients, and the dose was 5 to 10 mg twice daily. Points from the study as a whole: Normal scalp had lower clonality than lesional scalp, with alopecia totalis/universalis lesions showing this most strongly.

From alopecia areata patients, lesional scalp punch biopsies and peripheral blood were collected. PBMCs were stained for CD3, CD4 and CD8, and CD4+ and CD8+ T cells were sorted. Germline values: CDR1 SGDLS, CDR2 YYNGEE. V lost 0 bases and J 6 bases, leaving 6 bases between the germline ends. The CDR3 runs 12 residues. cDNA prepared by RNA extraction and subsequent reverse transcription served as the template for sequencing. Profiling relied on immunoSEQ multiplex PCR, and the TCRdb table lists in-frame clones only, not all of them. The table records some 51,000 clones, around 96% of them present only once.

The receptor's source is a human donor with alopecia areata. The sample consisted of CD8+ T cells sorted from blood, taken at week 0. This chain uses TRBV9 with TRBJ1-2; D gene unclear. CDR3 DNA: TGTGCCAGCAGCGTAGGAGGGAATGGCTACACCTTC. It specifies CASSVGGNGYTF.